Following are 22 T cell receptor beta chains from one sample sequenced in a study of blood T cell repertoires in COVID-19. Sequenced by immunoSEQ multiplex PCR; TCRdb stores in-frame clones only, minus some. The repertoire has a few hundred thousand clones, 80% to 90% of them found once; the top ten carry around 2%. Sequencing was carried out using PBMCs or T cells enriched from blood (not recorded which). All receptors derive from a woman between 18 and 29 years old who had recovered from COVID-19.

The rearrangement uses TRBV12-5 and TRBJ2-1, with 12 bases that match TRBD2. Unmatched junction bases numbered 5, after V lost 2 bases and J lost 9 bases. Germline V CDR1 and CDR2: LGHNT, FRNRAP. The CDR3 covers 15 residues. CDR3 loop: CASGLWTSGVGEQFF. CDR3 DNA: TGTGCTAGTGGTTTGTGGACTAGCGGGGTTGGTGAGCAGTTCTTC.

This CDR3 is CASSLAGDTEAFF. Written as DNA, the CDR3 is TGTGCCAGCAGCTTGGCGGGGGACACTGAAGCTTTCTTT. This chain links TRBV5-5 with TRBJ1-1, with D maybe TRBD1 (5 bases). Trimming took 0 bases from V and 3 from J, leaving 6 bases between them. The germline V gene has CDR1 SGHKS and CDR2 YYEKEE (reference sequence). This CDR3 region has 13 residues.

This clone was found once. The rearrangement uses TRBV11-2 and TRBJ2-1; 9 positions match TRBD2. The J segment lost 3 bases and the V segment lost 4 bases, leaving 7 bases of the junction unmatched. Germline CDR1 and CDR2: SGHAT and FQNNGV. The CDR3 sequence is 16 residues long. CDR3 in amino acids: CASSSLAGALYNEQFF. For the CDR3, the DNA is TGTGCCAGCAGCTCATTAGCGGGGGCCCTCTACAATGAGCAGTTCTTC.

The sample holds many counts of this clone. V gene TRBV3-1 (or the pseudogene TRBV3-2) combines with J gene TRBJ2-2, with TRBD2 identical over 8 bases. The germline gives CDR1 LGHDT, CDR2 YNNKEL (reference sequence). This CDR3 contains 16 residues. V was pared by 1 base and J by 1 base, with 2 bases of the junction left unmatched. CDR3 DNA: TGTGCCAGCAGCCAAGCCAGCGGGGGGAACACCGGGGAGCTGTTTTTT. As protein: CASSQASGGNTGELFF.

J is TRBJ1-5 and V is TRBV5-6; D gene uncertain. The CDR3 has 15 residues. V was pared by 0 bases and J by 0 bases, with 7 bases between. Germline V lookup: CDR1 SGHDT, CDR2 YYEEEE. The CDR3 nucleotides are TGTGCCAGCAGCTTGGGACACGATAGCAATCAGCCCCAGCATTTT. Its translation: CASSLGHDSNQPQHF.

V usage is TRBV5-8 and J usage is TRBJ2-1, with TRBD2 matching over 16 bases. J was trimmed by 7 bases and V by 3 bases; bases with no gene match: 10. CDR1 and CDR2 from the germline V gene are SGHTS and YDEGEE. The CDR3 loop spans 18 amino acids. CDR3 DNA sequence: TGTGCCAGCAGCTCCTCGGGACTAGCGGGGGGGCTGGGGAATGAGCAGTTCTTC. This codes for CASSSSGLAGGLGNEQFF.

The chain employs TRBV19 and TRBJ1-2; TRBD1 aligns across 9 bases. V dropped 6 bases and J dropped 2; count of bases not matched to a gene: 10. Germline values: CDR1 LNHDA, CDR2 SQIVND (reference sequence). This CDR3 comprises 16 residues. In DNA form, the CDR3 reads TGTGCCAGTAGCTCCGCAAGACAGGGGGTCAACTATGGCTACACCTTC. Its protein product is CASSSARQGVNYGYTF.

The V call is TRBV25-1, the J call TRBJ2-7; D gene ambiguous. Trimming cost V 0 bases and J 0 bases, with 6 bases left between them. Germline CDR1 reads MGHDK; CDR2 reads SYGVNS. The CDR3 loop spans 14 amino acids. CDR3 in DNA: TGTGCCAGCAGTGAATACGGAGTCTCCTACGAGCAGTACTTC. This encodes CASSEYGVSYEQYF.

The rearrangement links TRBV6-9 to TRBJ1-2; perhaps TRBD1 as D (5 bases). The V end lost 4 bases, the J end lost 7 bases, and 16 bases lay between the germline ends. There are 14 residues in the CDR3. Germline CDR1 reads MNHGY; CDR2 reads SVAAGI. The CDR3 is CASSLGLKVGGYTF. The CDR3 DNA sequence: TGTGCCAGCAGTTTGGGACTAAAGGTTGGTGGCTACACCTTC.

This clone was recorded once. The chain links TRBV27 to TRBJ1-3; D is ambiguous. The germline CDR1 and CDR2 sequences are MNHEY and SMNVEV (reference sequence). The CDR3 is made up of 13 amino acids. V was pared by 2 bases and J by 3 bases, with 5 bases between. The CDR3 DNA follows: TGTGCCAGCAGTTTAACTCTTGGAAACACCATATATTTT. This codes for CASSLTLGNTIYF.

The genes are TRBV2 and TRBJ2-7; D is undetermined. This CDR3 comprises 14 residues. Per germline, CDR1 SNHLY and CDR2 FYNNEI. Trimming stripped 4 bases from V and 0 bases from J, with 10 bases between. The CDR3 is CASSGLGSSYEQYF. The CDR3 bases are TGTGCCAGCAGTGGTCTCGGTAGCTCCTACGAGCAGTACTTC.

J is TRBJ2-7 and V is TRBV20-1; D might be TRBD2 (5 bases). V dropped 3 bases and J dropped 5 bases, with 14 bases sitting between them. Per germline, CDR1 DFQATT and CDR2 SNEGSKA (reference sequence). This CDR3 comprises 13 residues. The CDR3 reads CSASVSARDEQYF. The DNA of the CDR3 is TGCAGTGCTAGTGTTTCTGCGAGGGACGAGCAGTACTTC.

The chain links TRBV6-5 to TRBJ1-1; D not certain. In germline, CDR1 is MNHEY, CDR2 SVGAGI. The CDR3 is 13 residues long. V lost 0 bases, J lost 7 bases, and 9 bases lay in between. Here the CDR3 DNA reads TGTGCCAGCAGTTACTCGAGGGCGAATGAAGCTTTCTTT. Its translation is CASSYSRANEAFF.

CDR3 region: CASSYGTGLGHYTF. The CDR3 DNA reads as TGTGCCAGCAGTTACGGGACAGGGCTTGGTCACTACACCTTC. The rearrangement uses TRBV28 and TRBJ1-2; 9 bases match TRBD1. The CDR3 is 14 amino acids. Germline V lookup: CDR1 MDHEN, CDR2 SYDVKM. Germline trimming cut 4 bases from V and 10 bases from J; bases unmatched to any gene: 10.

CDR3 nucleotide sequence: TGCGCCAGCAGTCCCGTTGGAGCAGGGACTGAAGCTTTCTTT. It translates to CASSPVGAGTEAFF. The chain links TRBV23-1 to TRBJ1-1; TRBD1 is a possible D gene (5 bases). TRBV23-1 is sorted into the ORF group, with uncertain function. Trimming stripped 4 bases from V and 5 bases from J, with 14 bases between. There are 14 residues in the CDR3.

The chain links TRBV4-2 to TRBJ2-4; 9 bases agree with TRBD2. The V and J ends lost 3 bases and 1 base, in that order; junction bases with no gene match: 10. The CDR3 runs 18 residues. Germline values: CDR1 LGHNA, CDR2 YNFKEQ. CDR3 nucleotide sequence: TGTGCCAGCAGCCACCAATCTGCGGGGGGGCCGGCCAAAAACATTCAGTACTTC. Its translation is CASSHQSAGGPAKNIQYF.

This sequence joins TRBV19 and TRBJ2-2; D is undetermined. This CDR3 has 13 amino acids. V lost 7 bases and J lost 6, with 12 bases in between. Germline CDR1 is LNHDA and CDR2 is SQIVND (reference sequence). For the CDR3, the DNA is TGTGCCAGTAAGCCTTTCGTGTCCGGGGAGCTGTTTTTT. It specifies CASKPFVSGELFF.

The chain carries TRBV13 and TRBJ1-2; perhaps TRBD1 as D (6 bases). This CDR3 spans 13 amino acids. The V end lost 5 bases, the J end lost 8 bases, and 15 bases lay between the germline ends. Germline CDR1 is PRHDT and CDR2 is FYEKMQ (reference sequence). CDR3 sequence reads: CASSRDTIKGYTF. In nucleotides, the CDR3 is TGTGCCAGCAGCCGGGACACCATTAAGGGCTACACCTTC.

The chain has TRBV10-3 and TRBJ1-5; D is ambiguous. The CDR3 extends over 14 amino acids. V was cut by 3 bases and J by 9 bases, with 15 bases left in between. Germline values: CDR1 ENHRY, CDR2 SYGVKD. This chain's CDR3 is CAISEEEPKGPQHF. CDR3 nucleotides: TGTGCCATCAGTGAAGAGGAGCCAAAAGGGCCCCAGCATTTT.

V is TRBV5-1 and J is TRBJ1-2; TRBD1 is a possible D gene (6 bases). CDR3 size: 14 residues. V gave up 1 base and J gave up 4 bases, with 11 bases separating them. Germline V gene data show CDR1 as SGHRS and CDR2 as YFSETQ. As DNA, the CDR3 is TGCGCCAGCAGCTTGACCGGGACAAGCTATGGCTACACCTTC. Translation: CASSLTGTSYGYTF.

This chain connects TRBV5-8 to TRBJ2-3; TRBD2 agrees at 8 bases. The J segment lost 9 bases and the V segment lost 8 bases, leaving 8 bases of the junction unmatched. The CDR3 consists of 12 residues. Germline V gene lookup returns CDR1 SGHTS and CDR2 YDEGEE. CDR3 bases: TGTGCCAGTTCTTTATCGGGGGGGACGCAGTATTTT. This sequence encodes CASSLSGGTQYF.

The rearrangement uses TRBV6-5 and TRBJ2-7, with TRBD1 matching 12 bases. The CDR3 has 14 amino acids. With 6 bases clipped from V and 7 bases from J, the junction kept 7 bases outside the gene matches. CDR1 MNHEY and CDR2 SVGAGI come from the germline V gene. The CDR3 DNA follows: TGTGCCAGCAGCAGGGGACAGGGGGCAGGGGAGCAGTACTTC. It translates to CASSRGQGAGEQYF.